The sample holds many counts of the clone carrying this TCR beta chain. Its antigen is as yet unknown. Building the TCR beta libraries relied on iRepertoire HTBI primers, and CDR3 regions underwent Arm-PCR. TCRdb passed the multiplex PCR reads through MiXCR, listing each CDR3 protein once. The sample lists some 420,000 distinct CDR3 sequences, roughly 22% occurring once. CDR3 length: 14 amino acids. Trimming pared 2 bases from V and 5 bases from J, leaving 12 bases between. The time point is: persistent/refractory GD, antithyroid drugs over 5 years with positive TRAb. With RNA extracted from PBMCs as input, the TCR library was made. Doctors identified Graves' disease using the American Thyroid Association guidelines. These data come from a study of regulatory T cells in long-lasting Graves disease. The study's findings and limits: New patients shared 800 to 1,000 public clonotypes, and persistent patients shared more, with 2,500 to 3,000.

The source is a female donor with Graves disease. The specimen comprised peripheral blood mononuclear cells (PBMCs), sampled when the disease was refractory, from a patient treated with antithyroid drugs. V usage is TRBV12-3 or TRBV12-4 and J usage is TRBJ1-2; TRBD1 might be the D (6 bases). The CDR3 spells CASSLRGFRYGYTF. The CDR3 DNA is TGTGCCAGCAGTTTAAGGGGGTTTCGATATGGCTACACCTTC.